Ten or more counts support the clone carrying this TCR beta chain. Its antigen is unknown. V lost 0 bases to trimming and J lost 0 bases; unmatched junction nucleotides: 3. The CDR3 is made up of 17 amino acids. CDR1 is SGHNT and CDR2 is YENEEA in the germline V gene. These data are taken from a study of regulatory T cells in long-lasting Graves disease. Study-level findings and limits: Persistent disease samples used TRBV28, TRBJ1-2 and TRBJ2-5 preferentially.

To make TCR beta libraries, researchers used iRepertoire HTBI primers and Arm-PCR of CDR3 regions. Each CDR3 protein is one row after TCRdb ran MiXCR on the multiplex PCR reads. Of around 400,000 distinct CDR3 sequences in the sample, 15% to 18% were seen once. Regarding time point: newly diagnosed GD, antithyroid drugs for less than 3 months. The TCR library was made from RNA that had been extracted from PBMCs in TRIzol. The rearrangement uses TRBV11-3 and TRBJ2-2, with 8 nucleotides matching TRBD2. This clonotype originated in a female donor with Graves disease. Material: peripheral blood mononuclear cells (PBMCs), obtained at new diagnosis, from a patient treated with antithyroid drugs. CDR3: CASSLEIAGSNTGELFF. CDR3 coding DNA: TGTGCCAGCAGCTTAGAAATAGCGGGGTCGAACACCGGGGAGCTGTTTTTT.